Shown below are 18 T cell receptor beta chains from a single sample sequenced in a study of blood T cell repertoires in COVID-19. Using immunoSEQ multiplex PCR, the repertoire was profiled, and TCRdb retains in-frame clones only, with some absent. In the table there are approximately 46,000 clones, about 88% of which are singletons. The sequencing sample was made of peripheral blood. All receptors come from a woman aged 65 to 85 in a cohort sampled during active COVID-19.

The rearrangement joins TRBV7-9 to TRBJ1-2, with D unresolved. The CDR3 has 13 amino acids. Trimming took off 2 bases at V and 5 bases at J, with 9 bases between the two ends. Germline CDR1 is SEHNR and CDR2 is FQNEAQ (reference sequence). CDR3 sequence (DNA): TGTGCCAGCAGCTTACTGAACCAGTATGGCTACACCTTC. Amino acids: CASSLLNQYGYTF.

The CDR3: CASSRPLGDSYNEQFF. In nucleotides, the CDR3 is TGTGCCAGCAGCCGCCCACTAGGAGACTCCTACAATGAGCAGTTCTTC. V is TRBV3-1 (or the pseudogene TRBV3-2) and J is TRBJ2-1; D may be TRBD2 (5 bases). The CDR3 has 16 residues. Per germline, CDR1 LGHDT and CDR2 YNNKEL (reference sequence). V dropped 4 bases and J dropped 0 bases, with 13 bases sitting between them.

The chain joins TRBV5-1 to TRBJ2-3, with 12 bases identical to TRBD2. The CDR3 runs to 14 residues. Germline assignment: CDR1 SGHRS and CDR2 YFSETQ. Trimming at V came to 5 bases and at J to 5 bases, leaving 3 bases not matched to a gene. The CDR3 nucleotides read TGCGCCAGCAGTCCTAGCGGGAGGGGAGATACGCAGTATTTT. Its protein is CASSPSGRGDTQYF. Full variable domain (outside the CDR3, taken from reference TRBV5-1 and TRBJ2-3): KAGVTQTPRYLIKTRGQQVTLSCSPISGHRSVSWYQQTPGQGLQFLFEYFSETQRNKGNFPGRFSGRQFSNSRSEMNVSTLELGDSALYLCASSPSGRGDTQYFGPGTRLTVL.

This clone was seen only once. The rearrangement joins TRBV6-6 to TRBJ2-7, with TRBD1 as a possible D gene (6 bases). V lost 2 bases and J 6 bases, leaving 17 bases between the germline ends. The CDR3 runs to 15 residues. CDR1 and CDR2 from the germline V gene are MNHNY and SVGAGI (reference sequence). In DNA, the CDR3 is TGTGCCAGCAGTTACGGGGGCATGTCCCTCCCCGAGCAGTACTTC. Translated, it gives CASSYGGMSLPEQYF.

This chain joins TRBV19 and TRBJ2-7, with unresolved D. The V gene lost 5 bases and the J gene lost 2 bases, with 16 bases spanning the gap. The CDR3 contains 15 residues. The germline CDR1 and CDR2 sequences are LNHDA and SQIVND (reference sequence). The CDR3 sequence is CASSSQRSAAYEQYF. CDR3 sequence (DNA): TGTGCCAGTAGTTCCCAGAGGTCGGCCGCCTACGAGCAGTACTTC. Looking up the rest from reference TRBV19 and TRBJ2-7 gives the full variable domain: DGGITQSPKYLFRKEGQNVTLSCEQNLNHDAMYWYRQDPGQGLRLIYYSQIVNDFQKGDIAEGYSVSREKKESFPLTVTSAQKNPTAFYLCASSSQRSAAYEQYFGPGTRLTVT.

The rearrangement links TRBV14 to TRBJ2-5, with 7 bases matching TRBD2. The ends lost 5 bases at V and 1 base at J; junction bases unmatched: 10. This CDR3 is 16 amino acids long. CDR1 and CDR2 (germline): SGHDN, FVKESK. The CDR3 region is CASSAKLAAFQETQYF. The DNA for the CDR3 is TGTGCCAGCAGCGCTAAGCTAGCGGCGTTCCAAGAGACCCAGTACTTC.

The chain is built from TRBV14 and TRBJ2-5; 12 bases are shared with TRBD2. This CDR3 is built from 16 residues. Germline assignment: CDR1 SGHDN and CDR2 FVKESK. The V gene end was trimmed by 1 base and the J gene end by 5 bases; junction bases not matched to a gene: 5. The DNA for the CDR3 is TGTGCCAGCAGCCAAGCTAGCGGGAGGGCCGGGGAGACCCAGTACTTC. Its translation: CASSQASGRAGETQYF. The entire variable domain, with the rest obtained from reference TRBV14 and TRBJ2-5, is as follows: EAGVTQFPSHSVIEKGQTVTLRCDPISGHDNLYWYRRVMGKEIKFLLHFVKESKQDESGMPNNRFLAERTGGTYSTLKVQPAELEDSGVYFCASSQASGRAGETQYFGPGTRLLVL.

V gene TRBV28 combines with J gene TRBJ1-5; TRBD1 might be the D (5 bases). CDR1 is MDHEN, CDR2 SYDVKM, per germline. The CDR3 has 15 amino acids. V lost 3 bases and J lost 4, with 13 bases in between. CDR3 nucleotide sequence: TGTGCCAGCAGTTTGGGAGGGGTGGAGAATCAGCCCCAGCATTTT. Translated, it gives CASSLGGVENQPQHF.

This clone has just a few counts. The rearrangement links TRBV7-9 to TRBJ2-5; D may be TRBD2 (6 bases). This CDR3 region has 13 residues. CDR1 is SEHNR and CDR2 is FQNEAQ in the germline V gene (reference sequence). V was shortened by 3 bases and J by 4 bases, with 9 bases between the two germline ends. CDR3 amino acids: CASSLGTPETQYF. In nucleotides, the CDR3 is TGTGCCAGCAGCTTGGGGACTCCAGAGACCCAGTACTTC.

The chain uses TRBV6-5 and TRBJ2-7, with TRBD2 identical over 8 bases. The trim removed 6 bases at V and 2 bases at J, leaving 9 bases unmatched. Germline V gene sequence: CDR1 MNHEY, CDR2 SVGAGI. CDR3 length equals 15 residues. The CDR3 nucleotides are TGTGCCAGCAGCATTCTAGCGGGTGGACCCTACGAGCAGTACTTC. This codes for CASSILAGGPYEQYF.

This chain joins TRBV18 and TRBJ1-4; D uncertain. Trimming took 6 bases from V and 5 from J, leaving 13 bases between them. The CDR3 contains 14 residues. From germline, CDR1 is KGHSH and CDR2 LQKENI. CDR3 in amino acids: CASSRSGPNEKLFF. The CDR3 DNA sequence: TGTGCCAGCTCCCGATCCGGTCCGAATGAAAAACTGTTTTTT.

In DNA form, the CDR3 reads TGTGCCAGCAGTTCTAGCGGGAGGGCAAAGCAGTACTTC. This sequence encodes CASSSSGRAKQYF. The V call is TRBV28, the J call TRBJ2-7; 12 bases align to TRBD2. The CDR3 is 13 amino acids. V shed 4 bases and J 8 bases; nucleotides not matched to a gene: 3. From germline, CDR1 is MDHEN and CDR2 SYDVKM.

The chain combines TRBV30 with TRBJ1-5, with 7 bases identical to TRBD1. J was trimmed by 4 bases and V by 2 bases; bases with no gene match: 5. The CDR3 has 14 residues. Germline CDR1 and CDR2: GTSNPN and SVGIG (reference sequence). The CDR3 bases are TGTGCCTGGAGTCCCCCGGGACAGAATCAGCCCCAGCATTTT. Translation: CAWSPPGQNQPQHF.

The chain carries TRBV7-9 and TRBJ2-7, with D possibly being TRBD1 (6 bases). The CDR3 contains 14 residues. The germline V gene has CDR1 SEHNR and CDR2 FQNEAQ (reference sequence). V was trimmed by 5 bases and J by 2 bases, leaving 13 bases between them. This CDR3 reads CASSHPGTPYEQYF. The CDR3 bases are TGTGCCAGCAGCCATCCCGGGACACCCTACGAGCAGTACTTC. Together with reference TRBV7-9 and TRBJ2-7, the CDR3 gives the full variable domain: DTGVSQNPRHKITKRGQNVTFRCDPISEHNRLYWYRQTLGQGPEFLTYFQNEAQLEKSRLLSDRFSAERPKGSFSTLEIQRTEQGDSAMYLCASSHPGTPYEQYFGPGTRLTVT.

In nucleotides, the CDR3 is TGTGCCAGCAGTCGGACAGGGGGCACTGAAGCTTTCTTT. Translation gives CASSRTGGTEAFF. The rearrangement links TRBV5-4 to TRBJ1-1, with 10 bases lining up with TRBD1. The germline CDR1 and CDR2 sequences are SGHNT and YYREEE (reference sequence). V shed 5 bases and J 4 bases; nucleotides not matched to a gene: 2. The CDR3 sequence is 13 residues long.

The chain is built from TRBV28 and TRBJ1-2, with D perhaps matching TRBD1 (6 bases). The CDR3 is 14 residues long. From germline, CDR1 is MDHEN and CDR2 SYDVKM. V was trimmed by 10 bases and J by 4 bases, leaving 19 bases between them. The CDR3 here is CATTRGGRFYGYTF. In nucleotides, the CDR3 is TGTGCCACGACTAGGGGGGGGCGCTTCTATGGCTACACCTTC.

This clone has only one observation. The chain uses TRBV14 and TRBJ2-3, with TRBD1 matching over 8 bases. V lost 4 bases and J lost 2; bases outside the gene matches: 17. Germline loops: CDR1 SGHDN, CDR2 FVKESK. This CDR3 comprises 19 residues. CDR3 coding DNA: TGTGCCAGCAGCCCTCCGGGACAGGTCTCGTTAGGACCCACAGATACGCAGTATTTT. As protein: CASSPPGQVSLGPTDTQYF. Combining the CDR3 with reference TRBV14 and TRBJ2-3 gives the whole variable domain EAGVTQFPSHSVIEKGQTVTLRCDPISGHDNLYWYRRVMGKEIKFLLHFVKESKQDESGMPNNRFLAERTGGTYSTLKVQPAELEDSGVYFCASSPPGQVSLGPTDTQYFGPGTRLTVL.

This clone appeared a single time. V usage is TRBV19 and J usage is TRBJ1-1; 9 bases agree with TRBD1. This CDR3 comprises 12 residues. The germline V gene encodes CDR1 LNHDA and CDR2 SQIVND (reference sequence). J lost 3 bases, V lost 10 bases, and 3 bases had no gene match. CDR3 DNA sequence: TGTGCCACGGGGACAGGGTACACTGAAGCTTTCTTT. Its protein product is CATGTGYTEAFF.